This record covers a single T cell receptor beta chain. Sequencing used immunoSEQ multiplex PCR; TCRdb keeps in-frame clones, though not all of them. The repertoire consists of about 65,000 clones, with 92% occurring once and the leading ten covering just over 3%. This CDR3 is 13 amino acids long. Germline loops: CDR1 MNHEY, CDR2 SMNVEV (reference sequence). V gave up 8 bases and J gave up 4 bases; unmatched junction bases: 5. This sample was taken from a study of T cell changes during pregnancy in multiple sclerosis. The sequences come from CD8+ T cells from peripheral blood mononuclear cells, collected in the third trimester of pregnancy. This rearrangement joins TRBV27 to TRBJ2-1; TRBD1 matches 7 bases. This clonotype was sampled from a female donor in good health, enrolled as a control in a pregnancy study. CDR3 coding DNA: TGTGCCAGCGGGACAGCCGTTTACAATGAGCAGTTCTTC. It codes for CASGTAVYNEQFF.